This T cell receptor beta chain was retrieved from a study of blood T cells in healthy people across ages (dated by TCRdb to the mid-2010s). With regard to the full study: In model experiments, roughly one uniquely barcoded TCR beta cDNA molecule per two T cells was captured by template switching. Using deep sequencing normalized with unique cDNA molecular identifiers, the study measured how TCR beta repertoire diversity changes with age. Four age groups were formed from the donors: young (average approximately 16 years), middle-aged (around 37), aged (approximately 60) and long-lived (around 80). The study analyzed two additional independent replicas of 1 million unique cDNA reads from the same blood draw for two donors, one aged 18 to 30 and one aged 80 or older. To avoid experimental bias, donors of different ages were spread randomly across the sequencing lanes. Overall study results and their limits: A strong correlation was found between observed TCR beta diversity and the percentage of naive T cells measured by flow cytometry. Conclusive comparison of naive and antigen-experienced compartments was prevented by the profiling of bulk unsorted PBMCs. Observed TCR beta diversity per million T cells fell roughly linearly with age, and a significant reduction was already apparent by age roughly 40. Compared with the aged group, the long-lived group had more naive CD4+ T cells, fewer expanded clones and increased TCR diversity, a pattern suggesting age selection. Estimates of total diversity based on one million sequenced T cells were regarded as lower bounds and as underestimates. Because donor CMV infection status was unknown, age-related changes in expanded clonotypes were potentially confounded.

The library was produced with 5' RACE. The data were produced on an Illumina HiSeq 2500. A second PCR of roughly 7 to 12 cycles was run with a J-beta primer mix and a sample-barcoded 5' primer. A unique molecular identifier was introduced onto each TCR beta cDNA molecule by a template-switch 5' adaptor carrying 12 random nucleotides. Each sample yielded at least 3 million CDR3-containing paired-end reads. First-strand cDNA was synthesized from all RNA with the Mint cDNA synthesis kit, primed by a TRBC-specific oligonucleotide. Following uracil-DNA glycosylase treatment, all cDNA underwent a first 18-cycle PCR with the universal primers M1SS and BC2_uni_R. The source study handled its data this way. For normalization, 1 million high-quality reads were randomly selected from each sample, with every read carrying a distinct molecular identifier. Reads sharing molecular identifiers were discarded rather than binned into consensus sequences. MiTCR, with a Q25 quality threshold and the strictest error-elimination algorithm, was used for CDR3 identification, clonotype clustering and error correction. Lower-bound total TCR beta diversity was estimated with a nonparametric unseen species model using Euler transformation. TCRdb applied fastp at Q25 and MiXCR to the public reads, then kept only in-frame beta chains. Each CDR3 protein gets just one entry, which takes the most common genes and DNA from the rows behind it. The V and J calls and clone size come from TCRdb's table, not from the authors' own analysis. The table for this sample lists 1.5 million to 1.9 million distinct CDR3 sequences; less than 45% of them were counted only once. The top ten clones comprise less than 5% of the sample.

Its CDR3 holds 13 amino acids, cysteine through phenylalanine. CDR3 DNA is the only sequence kept; it has 39 bases, read in frame from the first base. Taken from the germline V gene, the CDR1 and CDR2 loops are SGHTA and FQGNSA. V lost 5 bases and J lost 5 bases; the stretch between them is 12 bases long. Systemically healthy Caucasian individuals from Russia, roughly 40 in total and aged about 6 to 95 years, were included as donors. Each donor gave ten milliliters of peripheral blood, collected into EDTA-treated Vacutainer tubes. Ficoll-Paque density-gradient centrifugation was used to isolate PBMCs, with at least 7 million per sample. Trizol reagent was used to extract total RNA from PBMCs, with at least 5 micrograms per sample. For every donor, flow cytometry on a PBMC aliquot measured the percentage of naive CD45RAhigh/CD27high T cells. In the case of this clonotype: It has no known antigen specificity. Base-call qualities are not available, and no considerably larger clone is one nucleotide away.

Sequencing input: blood. This TCR was sampled from a woman aged 18-29 years in good health. The V and J segments used are TRBV7-2 and TRBJ2-5, with no reliable assignment of the D segment. The CDR3 in this case is CASSPWVSETQYF. The DNA is TGTGCCAGCAGCCCATGGGTATCGGAGACCCAGTACTTC. Reference TRBV7-2 and TRBJ2-5 genes cover what lies past the CDR3, so the full variable domain is GAGVSQSPSNKVTEKGKDVELRCDPISGHTALYWYRQSLGQGLEFLIYFQGNSAPDKSGLPSDRFSAERTGGSVSTLTIQRTQQEDSAVYLCASSPWVSETQYFGPGTRLLVL.